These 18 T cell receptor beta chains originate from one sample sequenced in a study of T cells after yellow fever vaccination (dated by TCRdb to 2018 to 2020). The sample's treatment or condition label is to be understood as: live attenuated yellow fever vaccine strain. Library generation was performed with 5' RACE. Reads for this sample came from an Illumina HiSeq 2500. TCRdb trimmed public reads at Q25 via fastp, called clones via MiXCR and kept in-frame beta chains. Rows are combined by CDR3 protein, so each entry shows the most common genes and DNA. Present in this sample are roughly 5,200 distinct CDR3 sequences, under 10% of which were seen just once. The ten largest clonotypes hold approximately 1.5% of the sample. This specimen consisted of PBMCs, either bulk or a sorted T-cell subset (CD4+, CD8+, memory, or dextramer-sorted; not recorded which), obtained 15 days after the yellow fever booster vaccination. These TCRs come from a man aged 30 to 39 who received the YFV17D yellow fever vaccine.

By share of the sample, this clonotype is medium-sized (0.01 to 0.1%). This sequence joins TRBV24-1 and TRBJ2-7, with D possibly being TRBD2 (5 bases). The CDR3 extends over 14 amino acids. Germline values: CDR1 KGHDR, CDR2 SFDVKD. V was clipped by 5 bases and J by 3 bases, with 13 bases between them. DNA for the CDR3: TGTGCCACCAGTGCGTTCGGGGTTTTCTACGAGCAGTACTTC. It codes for CATSAFGVFYEQYF.

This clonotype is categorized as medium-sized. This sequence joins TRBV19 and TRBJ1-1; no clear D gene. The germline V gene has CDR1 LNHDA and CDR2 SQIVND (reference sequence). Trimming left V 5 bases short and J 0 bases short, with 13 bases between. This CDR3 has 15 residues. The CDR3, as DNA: TGTGCCAGTAGTCAACCCGGCCCGGTGAACACTGAAGCTTTCTTT. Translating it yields CASSQPGPVNTEAFF. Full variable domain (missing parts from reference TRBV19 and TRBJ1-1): DGGITQSPKYLFRKEGQNVTLSCEQNLNHDAMYWYRQDPGQGLRLIYYSQIVNDFQKGDIAEGYSVSREKKESFPLTVTSAQKNPTAFYLCASSQPGPVNTEAFFGQGTRLTVV.

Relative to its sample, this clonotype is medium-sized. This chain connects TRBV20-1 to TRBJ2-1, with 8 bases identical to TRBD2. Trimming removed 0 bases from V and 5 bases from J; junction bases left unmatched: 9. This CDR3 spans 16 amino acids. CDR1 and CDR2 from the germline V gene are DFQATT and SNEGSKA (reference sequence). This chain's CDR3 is CSARDPSGSAHNEQFF. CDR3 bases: TGCAGTGCTAGAGACCCAAGCGGGAGTGCCCACAATGAGCAGTTCTTC.

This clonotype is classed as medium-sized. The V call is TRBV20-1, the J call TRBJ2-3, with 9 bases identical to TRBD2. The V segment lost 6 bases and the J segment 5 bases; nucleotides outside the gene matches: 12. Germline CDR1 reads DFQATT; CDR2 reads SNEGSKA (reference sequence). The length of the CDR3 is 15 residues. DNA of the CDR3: TGCAGTGCAAAAGCCGGGACTAGCCGGAGAGATACGCAGTATTTT. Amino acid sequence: CSAKAGTSRRDTQYF.

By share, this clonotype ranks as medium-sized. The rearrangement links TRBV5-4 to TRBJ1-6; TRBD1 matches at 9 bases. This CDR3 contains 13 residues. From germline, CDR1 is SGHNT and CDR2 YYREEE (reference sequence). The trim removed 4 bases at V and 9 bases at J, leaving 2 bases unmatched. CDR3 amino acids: CASSLDRGSPLHF. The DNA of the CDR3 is TGTGCCAGCAGCCTGGACAGGGGTTCACCCCTCCACTTT.

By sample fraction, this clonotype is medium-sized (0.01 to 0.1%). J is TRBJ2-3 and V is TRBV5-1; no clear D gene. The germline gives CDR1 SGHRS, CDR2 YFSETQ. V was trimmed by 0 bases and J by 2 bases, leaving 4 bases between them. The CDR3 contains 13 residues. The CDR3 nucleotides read TGCGCCAGCAGCTTGGCACCCACAGATACGCAGTATTTT. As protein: CASSLAPTDTQYF. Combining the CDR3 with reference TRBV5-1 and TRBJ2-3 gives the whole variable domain KAGVTQTPRYLIKTRGQQVTLSCSPISGHRSVSWYQQTPGQGLQFLFEYFSETQRNKGNFPGRFSGRQFSNSRSEMNVSTLELGDSALYLCASSLAPTDTQYFGPGTRLTVL.

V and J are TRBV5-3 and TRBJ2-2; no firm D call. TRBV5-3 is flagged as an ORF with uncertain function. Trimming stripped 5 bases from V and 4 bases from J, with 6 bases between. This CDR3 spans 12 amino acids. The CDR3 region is CARRDGTGELFF. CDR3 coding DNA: TGTGCCAGAAGAGACGGCACCGGGGAGCTGTTTTTT.

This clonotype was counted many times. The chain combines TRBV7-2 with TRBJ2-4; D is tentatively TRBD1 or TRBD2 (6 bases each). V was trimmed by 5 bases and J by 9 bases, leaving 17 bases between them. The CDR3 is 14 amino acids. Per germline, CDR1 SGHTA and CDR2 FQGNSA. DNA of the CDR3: TGTGCCAGCAGCGCCACCGGGGGCGGTAGCATTCAGTACTTC. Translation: CASSATGGGSIQYF.

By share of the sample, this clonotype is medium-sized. The CDR3 DNA sequence: TGTGCCAGCAGTGAAGGGGGGGGCGCAGAGTTCTTC. Protein product: CASSEGGGAEFF. This chain uses TRBV25-1 with TRBJ2-1; possible D gene TRBD2, 7 bases. CDR1 is MGHDK, CDR2 SYGVNS, per germline. Trimming took off 2 bases at V and 14 bases at J, with 13 bases between the two ends. The CDR3 is made up of 12 amino acids.

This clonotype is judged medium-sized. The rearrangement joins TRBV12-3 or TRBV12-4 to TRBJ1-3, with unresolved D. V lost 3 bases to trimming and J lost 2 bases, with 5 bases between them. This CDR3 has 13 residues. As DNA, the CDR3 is TGTGCCAGCAGTTTTGATCCTGGAAACACCATATATTTT. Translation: CASSFDPGNTIYF.

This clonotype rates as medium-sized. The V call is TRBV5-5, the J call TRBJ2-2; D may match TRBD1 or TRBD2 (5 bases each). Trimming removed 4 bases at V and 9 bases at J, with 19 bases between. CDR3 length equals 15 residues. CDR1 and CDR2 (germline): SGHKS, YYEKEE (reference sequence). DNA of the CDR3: TGTGCCAGCAGCATTGGGACGGTAACCACGAGGGAGCTGTTTTTT. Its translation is CASSIGTVTTRELFF.

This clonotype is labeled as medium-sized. CDR3 nucleotide sequence: TGCAGTGCTAGCATGGGCTTGGACACTGAAGCTTTCTTT. Its protein product is CSASMGLDTEAFF. The V and J genes are TRBV20-1 and TRBJ1-1; no clear D gene. Germline V gene sequence: CDR1 DFQATT, CDR2 SNEGSKA (reference sequence). Deletions cut 3 bases from V and 3 bases from J, with 11 bases between. CDR3 length: 13 residues.

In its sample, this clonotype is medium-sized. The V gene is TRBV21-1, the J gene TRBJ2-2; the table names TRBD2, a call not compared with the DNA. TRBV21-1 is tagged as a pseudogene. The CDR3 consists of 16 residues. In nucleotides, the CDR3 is TGTGCCAGCAGCAAAGGGGGCCTCAGGGCCTCCGGGGAGCTGTTTTTT. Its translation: CASSKGGLRASGELFF.

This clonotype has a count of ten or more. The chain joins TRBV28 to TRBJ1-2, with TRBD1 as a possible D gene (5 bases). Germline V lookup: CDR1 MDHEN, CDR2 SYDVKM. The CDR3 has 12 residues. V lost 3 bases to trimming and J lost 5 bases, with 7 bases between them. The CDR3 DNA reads TGTGCCAGCAGTTTTGGGGGGTATGGCTACACCTTC. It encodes CASSFGGYGYTF.

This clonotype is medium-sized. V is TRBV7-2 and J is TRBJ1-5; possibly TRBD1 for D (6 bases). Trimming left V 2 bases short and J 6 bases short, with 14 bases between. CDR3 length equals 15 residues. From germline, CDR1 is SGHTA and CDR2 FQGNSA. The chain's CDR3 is CASSLQGPSRQPQHF. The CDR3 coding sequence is TGTGCCAGCAGCTTACAGGGGCCGTCGCGTCAGCCCCAGCATTTT.

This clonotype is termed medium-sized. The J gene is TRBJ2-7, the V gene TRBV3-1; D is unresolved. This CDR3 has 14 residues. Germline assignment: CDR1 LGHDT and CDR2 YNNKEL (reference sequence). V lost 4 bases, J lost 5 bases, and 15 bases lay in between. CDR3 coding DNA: TGTGCCAGCAGCCTTGCCGGGCCTACCGACGAGCAGTACTTC. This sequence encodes CASSLAGPTDEQYF.

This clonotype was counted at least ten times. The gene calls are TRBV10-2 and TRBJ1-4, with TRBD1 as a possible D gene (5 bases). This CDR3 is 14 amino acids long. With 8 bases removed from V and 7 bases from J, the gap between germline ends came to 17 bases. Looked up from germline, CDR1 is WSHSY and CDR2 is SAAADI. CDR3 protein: CASSLGGSVEKLFF. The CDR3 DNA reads TGCGCCAGCTCCTTGGGGGGGTCTGTTGAAAAACTGTTTTTT.

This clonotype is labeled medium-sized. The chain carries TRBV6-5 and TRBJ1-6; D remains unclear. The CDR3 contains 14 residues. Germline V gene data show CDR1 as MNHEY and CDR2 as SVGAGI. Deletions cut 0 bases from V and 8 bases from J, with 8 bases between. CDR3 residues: CASSYSMTDSPLHF. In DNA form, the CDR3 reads TGTGCCAGCAGTTACTCGATGACGGATTCACCCCTCCACTTT.